This TCR beta chain was documented in a study of T cell changes during pregnancy in multiple sclerosis (dated by TCRdb to about 2019). For the wider study: In women with multiple sclerosis, the researchers looked at how the T cell repertoire shifted as pregnancy progressed.

After removal of 4 bases from V and 2 bases from J, the junction retains 2 bases not matched to a gene. Taken from the germline V gene, the CDR1 and CDR2 loops are SGHRS and YFSETQ. The CDR3 has 14 amino acids, counting the end cysteine and phenylalanine. Only the CDR3 region is kept as DNA, spanning 42 bases read in frame from base 1. As concerns this clone: Its target antigen remains unknown. No clone much larger than this one lies a single base away; base qualities are absent.

Library construction relied on the immunoSEQ multiplex PCR assay. The source is immuneACCESS, and TCRdb retained only in-frame sequences with V and J called. Part of the clones is not carried over; for the studies checked, unresolved V genes explain less than half of this, and the remainder is unexplained. For this sample the table gives 90,000 to 120,000 clones, of which 85% to 95% were detected only once. The ten top clones hold 0.7% to 0.9% of the sample. Source: peripheral blood, taken before pregnancy. Here the chain combines TRBV5-1 and TRBJ1-3, and 8 junctional nucleotides match TRBD1. This TCR was recovered from a female donor with multiple sclerosis, enrolled in a pregnancy study. The DNA sequence is TGCGCCAGCAGCGTACAGGGGGCTGGAAACACCATATATTTT. This yields the protein CASSVQGAGNTIYF.